The source of this T cell receptor (beta chain) is a study of T cells after yellow fever vaccination. Study-wide points: FACS-sorted repertoires could harbor abundant contaminating bulk-population clonotypes.

Via MiXCR, TCRdb re-called the 5' RACE reads, giving one row per CDR3 protein. Of around 120,000 distinct CDR3 sequences listed, around 15% are singletons. As concerns this clonotype: The antigen is unknown.

The receptor's source is a man between 18 and 29 years old who received the YFV17D yellow fever vaccine. The specimen comprised CD8+ T cells sorted from PBMCs, sampled 5 days after the yellow fever booster vaccination.

CDR3 sequence (DNA): TGTGCCAGCAGCGGGGAATACTATGGCTACACCTTC. Translated: CASSGEYYGYTF. This sequence joins TRBV2 and TRBJ1-2; D gene ambiguous. This CDR3 has 12 amino acids. Germline lookup yields CDR1 SNHLY and CDR2 FYNNEI. The ends were cut back, 6 bases at V and 3 bases at J, with 8 bases in the middle.